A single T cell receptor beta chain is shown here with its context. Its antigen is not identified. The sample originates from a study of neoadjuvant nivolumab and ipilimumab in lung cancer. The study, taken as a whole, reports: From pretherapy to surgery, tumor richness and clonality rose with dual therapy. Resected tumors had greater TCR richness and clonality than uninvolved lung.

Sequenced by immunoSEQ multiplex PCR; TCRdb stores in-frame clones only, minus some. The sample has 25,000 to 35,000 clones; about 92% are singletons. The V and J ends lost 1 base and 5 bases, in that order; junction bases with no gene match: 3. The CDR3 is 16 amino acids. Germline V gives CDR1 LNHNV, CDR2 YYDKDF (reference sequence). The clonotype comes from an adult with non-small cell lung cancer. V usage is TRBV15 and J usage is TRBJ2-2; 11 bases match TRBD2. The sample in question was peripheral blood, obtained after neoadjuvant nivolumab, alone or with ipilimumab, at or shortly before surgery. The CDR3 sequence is CATSRGLAGGTGELFF. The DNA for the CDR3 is TGTGCCACCAGCAGAGGCCTAGCGGGAGGAACCGGGGAGCTGTTTTTT.